This T cell receptor (beta chain) was identified during a study of shared clonotypes between healthy human individuals. The study's findings and limits: Generation probabilities of non-shared clonotypes were lower (relative to those shared by all four donors).

Notes on this clone: Its antigen is not identified.

Genomic DNA per cell subset filled all wells of several immunoSEQ plates. The protocol was immunoSEQ multiplex PCR, while the TCRdb copy is restricted to in-frame clones and leaves out a portion. The sample records over 2 million clones, around 90% being singletons. What was sequenced was naive CD4+ T cells from PBMCs. Subset denoted: CD45RA+ positively selected. The sequence derives from a man aged 18 to 30 in good health. Some clones in this sample may be carry-over from other donors' samples.

In DNA, the CDR3 is TGTGCCAGCAGCTACGGGCCCGGGGAGCTGTTTTTT. The encoded protein is CASSYGPGELFF. V gene TRBV7-2 combines with J gene TRBJ2-2; D uncertain. The CDR3 runs to 12 residues. V was shortened by 4 bases and J by 6 bases, with 6 bases between the two germline ends. Germline V gene data show CDR1 as SGHTA and CDR2 as FQGNSA. The whole variable domain, filled in from reference TRBV7-2 and TRBJ2-2, reads GAGVSQSPSNKVTEKGKDVELRCDPISGHTALYWYRQSLGQGLEFLIYFQGNSAPDKSGLPSDRFSAERTGGSVSTLTIQRTQQEDSAVYLCASSYGPGELFFGEGSRLTVL.